A single sample is the source of the 10 T cell receptor beta chains below, sequenced in a study of response to subunit inactivated influenza vaccine. From the RT-PCR reads, TCRdb called clonotypes with MiXCR, one entry per CDR3 protein. The repertoire has hundreds of thousands of distinct CDR3 sequences, about 10% of them found once; the top ten carry approximately 12%. The material sequenced was PBMCs from blood, taken 40 to 50 days after vaccination. These receptors all stem from a man between 45 and 60 years old who received an inactivated influenza vaccine.

The sample holds many counts of this clonotype. The J gene is TRBJ1-4, the V gene TRBV12-3 or TRBV12-4, with D unclear. V lost 5 bases and J 7 bases, leaving 8 bases between the germline ends. The CDR3 is 12 residues long. The CDR3 loop reads CASSNPGEKLFF. CDR3 DNA: TGTGCCAGCAGTAACCCAGGTGAAAAACTGTTTTTT.

This clonotype occurred a few times. This chain connects TRBV6-5 to TRBJ1-6; D call uncertain. CDR1 and CDR2 from the germline V gene are MNHEY and SVGAGI. V lost 4 bases and J lost 4, with 17 bases in between. There are 17 residues in the CDR3. The CDR3 DNA follows: TGTGCCAGCAGTTTGTTGTCGCAGGCCCAATATAATTCACCCCTCCACTTT. Translation gives CASSLLSQAQYNSPLHF.

There are a few counts of this clonotype. The chain carries TRBV28 and TRBJ1-4; D not certain. The CDR3 totals 14 residues. Germline CDR1 reads MDHEN; CDR2 reads SYDVKM. V lost 5 bases, J lost 3 bases, and 10 bases lay in between. Here the CDR3 reads CASSNREPNEKLFF. In DNA, the CDR3 is TGTGCCAGCAGTAACCGGGAACCTAATGAAAAACTGTTTTTT.

This clonotype was observed a handful of times. This sequence joins TRBV5-1 and TRBJ1-1, with D possibly matching TRBD1 (6 bases). The CDR3 has 15 amino acids. Trimming shortened V by 2 bases and J by 2 bases, and 13 bases separated the two germline ends. Germline V gene lookup returns CDR1 SGHRS and CDR2 YFSETQ. DNA of the CDR3: TGCGCCAGCAGCTTACAGGGCGCCTTTAACACTGAAGCTTTCTTT. The encoded protein is CASSLQGAFNTEAFF.

This clonotype was seen only a few times. J is TRBJ2-3 and V is TRBV6-4, with TRBD2 matching 8 bases. The CDR3 sequence is 15 residues long. Per germline, CDR1 MRHNA and CDR2 SNTAGT. J lost 3 bases, V lost 6 bases, and 8 bases had no gene match. CDR3 protein: CASSLSGKGTDTQYF. DNA for the CDR3: TGTGCCAGCAGCCTTAGCGGGAAAGGGACAGATACGCAGTATTTT.

The table lists this clonotype with a few counts. CDR3: CASSYPPVDYEQYF. The CDR3 region has the DNA TGTGCCAGCAGTTACCCCCCGGTGGACTACGAGCAGTACTTC. The V call is TRBV6-2 or TRBV6-3, the J call TRBJ2-7; D is uncertain. The germline V gene encodes CDR1 MNHEY and CDR2 SVGEGT. This CDR3 has 14 amino acids. Trimming took off 2 bases at V and 3 bases at J, with 11 bases between the two ends.

This chain connects TRBV9 to TRBJ2-2; 9 bases are shared with TRBD2. Germline CDR1 reads SGDLS; CDR2 reads YYNGEE. The CDR3 has 17 residues. The trim removed 4 bases at V and 3 bases at J, leaving 10 bases unmatched. The CDR3 loop is CASSLTGTSTYTGELFF. CDR3 coding DNA: TGTGCCAGCAGCCTTACCGGGACTAGCACCTACACCGGGGAGCTGTTTTTT.

This clonotype has a count of ten or more. V is TRBV9 and J is TRBJ2-7; D is undetermined. V was cut by 2 bases and J by 6 bases, with 12 bases left in between. CDR3 size: 13 residues. CDR1 and CDR2 (germline): SGDLS, YYNGEE. The CDR3 nucleotides read TGTGCCAGCAGCGTTTCAAATGTTGGCGAGCAGTACTTC. Translating it yields CASSVSNVGEQYF.

This clonotype was observed a few times. V and J are TRBV15 and TRBJ2-1, with 8 bases fitting TRBD1. Germline values: CDR1 LNHNV, CDR2 YYDKDF (reference sequence). The CDR3 covers 17 residues. V shed 2 bases and J 4 bases; nucleotides not matched to a gene: 10. The CDR3 region is CATSRSLGTGAYNEQFF. The DNA of the CDR3 is TGTGCCACCAGCAGATCTCTTGGGACAGGCGCTTACAATGAGCAGTTCTTC.

The chain carries TRBV7-6 and TRBJ2-2, with 7 bases that match TRBD2. J lost 7 bases, V lost 2 bases, and 7 bases had no gene match. This CDR3 is 15 amino acids long. Germline CDR1 SGHVS, CDR2 FNYEAQ. The CDR3 DNA is TGTGCCAGCAGCTTATTGGGCCTAGCGGTCGGGGAGCTGTTTTTT. Its translation is CASSLLGLAVGELFF.